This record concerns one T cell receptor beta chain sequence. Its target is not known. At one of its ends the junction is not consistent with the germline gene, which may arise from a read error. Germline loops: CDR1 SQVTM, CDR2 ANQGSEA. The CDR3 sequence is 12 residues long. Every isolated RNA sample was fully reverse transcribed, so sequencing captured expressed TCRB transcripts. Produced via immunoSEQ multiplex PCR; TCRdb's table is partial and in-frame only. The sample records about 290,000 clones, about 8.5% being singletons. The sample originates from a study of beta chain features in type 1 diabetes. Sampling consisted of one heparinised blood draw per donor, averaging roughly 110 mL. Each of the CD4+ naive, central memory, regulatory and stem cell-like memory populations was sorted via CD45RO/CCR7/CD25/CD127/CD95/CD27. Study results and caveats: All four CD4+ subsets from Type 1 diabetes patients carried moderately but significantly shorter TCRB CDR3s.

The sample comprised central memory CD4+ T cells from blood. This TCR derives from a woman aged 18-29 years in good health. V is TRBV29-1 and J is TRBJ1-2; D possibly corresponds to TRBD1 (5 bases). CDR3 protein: CSVEGSRGDCLF. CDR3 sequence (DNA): TGCAGCGTTGAAGGGTCTCGGGGGGACTGCCTCTTC.